The 3 T cell receptor beta chains presented below share a single source sample, sequenced in a study of blood T cells in healthy people across ages. Primed by a sample-barcoded 5' primer and a J-beta primer mix, a second PCR proceeded for about 6 to 11 cycles. TCRdb passed the 5' RACE reads through MiXCR, listing each CDR3 protein once. The data contain around 2 million distinct CDR3 sequences, roughly two fifths of them singletons. The specimen was blood. These receptors originate from a human donor in good health.

For this clonotype: Being one base from a much bigger clone, this may be a read error. The chain combines TRBV29-1 with TRBJ2-3; the D call may be TRBD1 or TRBD2 (5 bases each). Per germline, CDR1 SQVTM and CDR2 ANQGSEA. The CDR3 is 13 residues long. CDR3: CSVYRRFTDTRYF. In nucleotides, the CDR3 is TGCAGCGTTTACAGGAGGTTTACAGATACGCGGTATTTT.

This chain uses TRBV28 with TRBJ2-1; D is possibly TRBD1 or TRBD2 (5 bases each). Germline V CDR1 and CDR2: MDHEN, SYDVKM. Deletions cut 5 bases from V and 7 bases from J, with 9 bases between. The CDR3 is 12 residues long. This CDR3 is CASSDWGNEQFF. The CDR3 bases are TGTGCCAGCAGTGACTGGGGGAATGAGCAGTTCTTC.

This sequence joins TRBV6-6 and TRBJ2-7; a possible D gene is TRBD2 (5 bases). V was pared by 4 bases and J by 0 bases, with 13 bases between. The CDR3 has 15 residues. Looked up from germline, CDR1 is MNHNY and CDR2 is SVGAGI (reference sequence). The CDR3 DNA reads TGTGCCAGCAGTTCATTACGGGATTTCTCCTACGAGCAGTACTTC. Protein: CASSSLRDFSYEQYF.